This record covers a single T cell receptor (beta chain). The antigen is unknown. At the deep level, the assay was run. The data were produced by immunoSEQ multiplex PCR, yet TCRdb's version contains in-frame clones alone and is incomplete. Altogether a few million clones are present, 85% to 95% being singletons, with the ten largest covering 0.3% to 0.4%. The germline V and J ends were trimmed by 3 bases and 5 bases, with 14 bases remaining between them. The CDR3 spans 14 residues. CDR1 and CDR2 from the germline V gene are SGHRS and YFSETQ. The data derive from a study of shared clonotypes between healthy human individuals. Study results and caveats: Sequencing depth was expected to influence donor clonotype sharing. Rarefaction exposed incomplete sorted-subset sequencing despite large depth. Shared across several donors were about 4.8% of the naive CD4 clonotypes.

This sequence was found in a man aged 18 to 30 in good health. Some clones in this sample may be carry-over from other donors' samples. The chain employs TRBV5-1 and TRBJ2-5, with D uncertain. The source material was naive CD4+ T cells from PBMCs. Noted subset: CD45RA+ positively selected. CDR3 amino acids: CASSSPGSLETQYF. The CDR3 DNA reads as TGCGCCAGCAGCTCCCCGGGTAGTCTGGAGACCCAGTACTTC.